The entry that follows covers one T cell receptor (beta chain) sequence. The sample originates from a study of T cells in localized non-small cell lung cancer. The table came from immunoSEQ multiplex PCR; TCRdb's copy has only in-frame clones and leaves some out. The sample contains tens of thousands of clones, 86% of which appear only once. Here the sequenced sample was peripheral blood, taken before any cancer treatment. This TCR was recovered from a male donor older than 55 with stage III squamous cell lung carcinoma.

The CDR3 loop is CASSPQSPTSGGEQFF. In DNA, the CDR3 is TGTGCCAGCAGCCCACAATCACCGACTAGCGGGGGTGAGCAGTTCTTC. V and J are TRBV7-3 and TRBJ2-1; 12 bases agree with TRBD2. The CDR3 length is 16 residues. The germline V gene has CDR1 SGHTA and CDR2 FQGTGA. V shed 5 bases, J shed 9 bases, and the junction held 11 bases outside the gene matches.